This T cell receptor (beta chain) was sequenced for a study of tumor-infiltrating lymphocytes in glioblastoma multiforme. Three nested ARM-PCR rounds with V-beta and C-beta primers built TCRB libraries. These TCRB libraries lack any described unique molecular identifiers. TCRdb called the multiplex PCR reads again in MiXCR, with one record for every CDR3 protein. The table includes about 32,000 distinct CDR3 sequences, approximately 66% detected once. In this sample, this clonotype turned up a few times. Trimming removed 6 bases from V and 1 base from J, with 12 bases in between. Germline lookup yields CDR1 WNHNN and CDR2 SYGVQD (reference sequence). The CDR3 extends over 14 amino acids.

Sequencing used brain tumor tissue. The sequence derives from a male donor with glioblastoma. This chain links TRBV10-1 with TRBJ1-1; possibly TRBD1 for D (6 bases). CDR3 nucleotide sequence: TGCGCCAGCAGGCCACAGGGATCGAACACTGAAGCTTTCTTT. Translation: CASRPQGSNTEAFF.